This TCR beta chain was recorded in a study of kidney transplant recipient with SARS-CoV-2 infection. Germline assignment: CDR1 LNHDA and CDR2 SQIVND (reference sequence). V was clipped by 2 bases and J by 7 bases; unmatched bases: 8. CDR3 length: 15 amino acids. TCRdb reprocessed the reads via MiXCR and lists one record per CDR3 protein. Here the sample spans 200,000 to 250,000 distinct CDR3 sequences, under 35% being singletons. The TCR originated in a male patient between 25 and 40 years old who had COVID-19 and was a kidney transplant recipient. Some T cells here may be from the graft donor. The gene calls are TRBV19 and TRBJ2-1; the match to TRBD1 covers 7 bases. This material consisted of a blood sample, taken at baseline and between days 110 and 120 from a kidney transplant recipient. The CDR3 is CASSIPGTARNEQFF. The CDR3 DNA reads TGTGCCAGTAGTATACCCGGGACAGCTCGGAATGAGCAGTTCTTC. The full variable domain, in which reference TRBV19 and TRBJ2-1 provide the parts outside the CDR3, is DGGITQSPKYLFRKEGQNVTLSCEQNLNHDAMYWYRQDPGQGLRLIYYSQIVNDFQKGDIAEGYSVSREKKESFPLTVTSAQKNPTAFYLCASSIPGTARNEQFFGPGTRLTVL.